The 9 T cell receptor beta chains reported below all come from one sample, sequenced in a study of STAT5B mutations in CD4+ large granular lymphocyte leukemia. Repertoires were generated with immunoSEQ multiplex PCR, while TCRdb's copy carries only in-frame clones and drops some. Found here are fewer than 45,000 clones, roughly 81% of them singletons; the top ten hold approximately 4%. The sequencing sample was made of CD4+ T cells from blood buffy coats. The receptor source for this set is a human donor in good health.

Only a few counts were recorded for this clone. The rearrangement joins TRBV25-1 to TRBJ1-2, with D possibly matching TRBD1 (5 bases). CDR1 and CDR2 (germline): MGHDK, SYGVNS. Deletions cut 6 bases from V and 6 bases from J, with 8 bases between. This CDR3 spans 11 amino acids. CDR3 in DNA: TGTGCCAGCAGGGACATAAATGGCTACACCTTC. Protein: CASRDINGYTF.

The V call is TRBV2, the J call TRBJ1-2; maybe TRBD1 (5 bases). The CDR3 is 15 residues long. Trimming pared 2 bases from V and 4 bases from J, leaving 14 bases between. Looked up from germline, CDR1 is SNHLY and CDR2 is FYNNEI. The CDR3 DNA follows: TGTGCCAGCAGTGAATTCCGGCAGGGTAGCTATGGCTACACCTTC. This translates into CASSEFRQGSYGYTF.

V gene TRBV19 combines with J gene TRBJ1-5, with 7 nucleotides matching TRBD1. Germline CDR1 and CDR2: LNHDA and SQIVND (reference sequence). V shed 5 bases and J 0 bases; nucleotides not matched to a gene: 4. The CDR3 has 15 amino acids. In DNA form, the CDR3 reads TGTGCCAGTAGTCAACAGGGGTATAGCAATCAGCCCCAGCATTTT. Its protein product is CASSQQGYSNQPQHF.

CDR3 residues: CASSLALGSWNIQYF. CDR3 nucleotides: TGTGCCAGCAGCTTAGCGCTCGGCAGCTGGAACATTCAGTACTTC. The J gene is TRBJ2-4, the V gene TRBV7-8; D unclear. V dropped 0 bases and J dropped 7 bases, with 13 bases sitting between them. The CDR3 covers 15 residues. Per germline, CDR1 SGHVS and CDR2 FQNEAQ.

The chain couples TRBV5-4 to TRBJ2-1; 7 bases align to TRBD2. Trimming cost V 1 base and J 9 bases; bases outside gene matches: 7. The CDR3 is 14 residues long. Germline loops: CDR1 SGHNT, CDR2 YYREEE (reference sequence). DNA of the CDR3: TGTGCCAGCAGCTTGCCGGGGGGTGTAAGTGAGCAGTTCTTC. It is translated as CASSLPGGVSEQFF.

The rearrangement uses TRBV19 and TRBJ1-5; TRBD1 matches 8 bases. Trimming cost V 6 bases and J 6 bases; bases outside gene matches: 4. This CDR3 has 13 amino acids. In germline, CDR1 is LNHDA, CDR2 SQIVND (reference sequence). CDR3 sequence: CASSQGAVQPQHF. The CDR3 bases are TGTGCCAGTAGCCAGGGGGCAGTTCAGCCCCAGCATTTT.

Worth noting for this clone: One end of the junction is discordant with germline, which a read error may explain. The CDR3 reads CASSEAGLTLHF. CDR3 coding DNA: TGTGCCAGCAGTGAGGCAGGCCTCACCCTTCACTTC. The chain couples TRBV6-4 to TRBJ1-2; no clear D. The CDR3 sequence is 12 residues long. The germline V gene encodes CDR1 MRHNA and CDR2 SNTAGT.

This chain joins TRBV30 and TRBJ2-3, with TRBD2 matching 10 bases. V dropped 3 bases and J dropped 0; count of bases not matched to a gene: 9. This CDR3 has 17 residues. Germline loops: CDR1 GTSNPN, CDR2 SVGIG (reference sequence). CDR3: CAWRLAGAILSTDTQYF. Written as DNA, the CDR3 is TGTGCCTGGAGGCTAGCGGGGGCCATTCTCAGCACAGATACGCAGTATTTT.

The chain joins TRBV21-1 to TRBJ2-7; the D call of TRBD1 is as the table states it, not checked on the DNA. TRBV21-1 is shown as a pseudogene. The CDR3 consists of 16 residues. The CDR3 sequence: CASSSSTPGQDYEQYF. The CDR3 region has the DNA TGTGCCAGCAGCAGTAGTACTCCGGGACAGGACTACGAGCAGTACTTC.